These 29 T cell receptor beta chains were all obtained from the same sample, sequenced in a study of graft-versus-host responses after intestinal transplantation. Generated by immunoSEQ multiplex PCR, the TCRdb table keeps only in-frame clones and is missing some. The data contain 2,500 to 3,000 clones, about 26% of them singletons. The specimen was alloreactive CD4+ T cells from a mixed lymphocyte reaction culture, collected before transplantation. The subset here: CFSE-low proliferating T cells sorted from approximately 6-day pre-transplant mixed lymphocyte reaction (GvH or HvG direction). The receptors come from a human patient who was an organ donor for intestinal transplantation.

As regards this clone: Germline and junction disagree at one end, which may indicate a read error. The chain is built from TRBV5-6 and TRBJ2-3, with TRBD2 identical over 9 bases. Looked up from germline, CDR1 is SGHDT and CDR2 is YYEEEE. The CDR3 is 17 residues long. The CDR3 loop reads CVSSVARVAGAPDTQYF. DNA for the CDR3: TGTGTCAGCAGCGTGGCACGGGTAGCGGGAGCCCCAGATACGCAGTATTTT.

The chain is built from TRBV11-2 and TRBJ1-3; a possible D gene is TRBD1 (6 bases). V lost 5 bases, J lost 4 bases, and 18 bases lay in between. The CDR3 is 16 residues long. Germline lookup yields CDR1 SGHAT and CDR2 FQNNGV. The CDR3 DNA reads TGTGCCAGCAGCCTCCGGGACACCCTAGGCGGAAACACCATATATTTT. Translating gives CASSLRDTLGGNTIYF.

This clone was detected only a few times. The V call is TRBV2, the J call TRBJ2-7; 10 nucleotides line up with TRBD2. The CDR3 contains 16 residues. Germline assignment: CDR1 SNHLY and CDR2 FYNNEI. With 6 bases clipped from V and 3 bases from J, the junction kept 11 bases outside the gene matches. The DNA for the CDR3 is TGTGCCAGCAGATACAGACAGGGACTAGCGATCTACGAGCAGTACTTC. Translation gives CASRYRQGLAIYEQYF.

This clone is termed medium-sized. The chain is built from TRBV6-6 and TRBJ2-2, with D unclear. Germline values: CDR1 MNHNY, CDR2 SVGAGI (reference sequence). The V and J ends lost 2 bases and 0 bases respectively, with 10 bases between them. The CDR3 is made up of 16 amino acids. The CDR3 sequence: CASSYRVGSNTGELFF. CDR3 sequence (DNA): TGTGCCAGCAGTTACCGCGTTGGTTCGAACACCGGGGAGCTGTTTTTT.

The chain combines TRBV19 with TRBJ1-5; weak D call: TRBD1 (5 bases). Germline assignment: CDR1 LNHDA and CDR2 SQIVND (reference sequence). This CDR3 comprises 14 residues. V lost 5 bases, J lost 5 bases, and 13 bases lay in between. The CDR3 coding sequence is TGTGCCAGTAGTGTACAGACGGGGGATCAGCCCCAGCATTTT. Its translation is CASSVQTGDQPQHF.

About this clone itself: A read error may produce the germline difference seen at one junction end. Other DNA sequences of this sample code for an identical CDR3. The genes are TRBV5-6 and TRBJ2-7, with D maybe TRBD1 (5 bases). Germline V gene data show CDR1 as SGHDT and CDR2 as YYEEEE. The CDR3 contains 14 residues. The CDR3 nucleotides read TGTGCCAGCAGCTTGGACTTTGCGCAGGGCGAGCAGTATTTC. This sequence encodes CASSLDFAQGEQYF.

Here the CDR3 DNA reads TGCGCCAGCAGCCAAGATGGCAGGGGGGAGACCCAGTACTTC. This encodes CASSQDGRGETQYF. The rearrangement joins TRBV4-1 to TRBJ2-5; 7 bases fit TRBD1. Losses at the gene ends were 0 bases for V and 5 bases for J; bases not matched to a gene: 3. The germline V gene has CDR1 MGHRA and CDR2 YSYEKL. This CDR3 comprises 14 residues.

This clone was counted a few times. The rearrangement uses TRBV7-9 and TRBJ1-3; D gene ambiguous. Germline V CDR1 and CDR2: SEHNR, FQNEAQ (reference sequence). This CDR3 has 18 amino acids. Trimming cost V 2 bases and J 2 bases, with 19 bases left between them. Written as DNA, the CDR3 is TGTGCCAGCAGCTTATATAGGGAGCGAAGGGCGGCTGGAAACACCATATATTTT. Its translation is CASSLYRERRAAGNTIYF. The whole variable domain, filled in from reference TRBV7-9 and TRBJ1-3, reads DTGVSQNPRHKITKRGQNVTFRCDPISEHNRLYWYRQTLGQGPEFLTYFQNEAQLEKSRLLSDRFSAERPKGSFSTLEIQRTEQGDSAMYLCASSLYRERRAAGNTIYFGEGSWLTVV.

This clone was counted between two and nine times. V usage is TRBV5-6 and J usage is TRBJ2-1, with 8 bases lining up with TRBD1. Unmatched junction bases numbered 7, after V lost 5 bases and J lost 0 bases. Germline V gives CDR1 SGHDT, CDR2 YYEEEE. CDR3 length: 16 amino acids. The DNA of the CDR3 is TGTGCCAGCAGACTGACAGGGGTGAGCTCCTACAATGAGCAGTTCTTC. Amino acids: CASRLTGVSSYNEQFF.

This chain joins TRBV2 and TRBJ2-3; 7 bases are a match to TRBD2. With 3 bases clipped from V and 7 bases from J, the junction kept 7 bases outside the gene matches. Per the germline V gene, CDR1 is SNHLY and CDR2 is FYNNEI. The CDR3 runs 14 residues. The CDR3 bases are TGTGCCAGCAGTGAGGTTCCTAGCGGAAATACGCAGTATTTT. Translating it yields CASSEVPSGNTQYF.

The chain is built from TRBV4-2 and TRBJ2-5; 16 positions agree with TRBD2. Germline trimming cut 4 bases from V and 7 bases from J; bases unmatched to any gene: 6. Germline-derived CDR1 and CDR2 are LGHNA and YNFKEQ. The CDR3 is 16 residues long. CDR3 bases: TGTGCCAGCAGCCCGGGACTAGCGGGAGGGAGGCGGACCCAGTACTTC. This encodes CASSPGLAGGRRTQYF.

This clone was seen a few times. This sequence may be a read error, since a much larger clone differs from it by one base. The J gene is TRBJ1-4, the V gene TRBV29-1; D is ambiguous. V was shortened by 5 bases and J by 6 bases, with 16 bases between the two germline ends. The CDR3 runs to 14 residues. Per germline, CDR1 SQVTM and CDR2 ANQGSEA. The CDR3 DNA is TGCAGCGTTTCTCATTCGAACGGTGATGAAAAACTGTTTTTT. Its translation: CSVSHSNGDEKLFF. Full variable domain (outside the CDR3, taken from reference TRBV29-1 and TRBJ1-4): SAVISQKPSRDICQRGTSLTIQCQVDSQVTMMFWYRQQPGQSLTLIATANQGSEATYESGFVIDKFPISRPNLTFSTLTVSNMSPEDSSIYLCSVSHSNGDEKLFFGSGTQLSVL.

By frequency in the sample, this clone is medium-sized (0.01 to 0.1%). The chain recombines TRBV6-5 with TRBJ1-2, with TRBD1 as a possible D gene (5 bases). The CDR3 has 11 amino acids. Germline V lookup: CDR1 MNHEY, CDR2 SVGAGI. V lost 7 bases to trimming and J lost 6 bases, with 9 bases between them. Here the CDR3 reads CASTRGDGYTF. The CDR3 DNA sequence: TGTGCCAGCACACGGGGGGATGGCTACACCTTC.

This clone is deemed large. This rearrangement joins TRBV15 to TRBJ1-1; D remains ambiguous. This CDR3 is built from 15 residues. V was trimmed by 0 bases and J by 2 bases, leaving 10 bases between them. The V gene's germline CDR1 is LNHNV and CDR2 YYDKDF (reference sequence). CDR3 bases: TGTGCCACCAGCAGAGATCAGCGACTCAACACTGAAGCTTTCTTT. It specifies CATSRDQRLNTEAFF.

This chain connects TRBV5-4 to TRBJ2-7, with TRBD2 identical over 10 bases. Germline CDR1 reads SGHNT; CDR2 reads YYREEE (reference sequence). Germline trimming cut 4 bases from V and 6 bases from J; bases unmatched to any gene: 7. The CDR3 spans 14 residues. The CDR3 nucleotides are TGTGCCAGCAGCGGGGGACTAGCGAGGGGCGAGCAGTACTTC. Translated, it gives CASSGGLARGEQYF.

This clone was recorded a few times. The chain couples TRBV5-1 to TRBJ1-1; D is uncertain. Looked up from germline, CDR1 is SGHRS and CDR2 is YFSETQ. CDR3 length: 13 residues. V was trimmed by 4 bases and J by 1 base, leaving 8 bases between them. CDR3 bases: TGCGCCAGCAGCCTGGACTCGAACACTGAAGCTTTCTTT. Its translation: CASSLDSNTEAFF.

The rearrangement uses TRBV4-2 and TRBJ2-3, with 7 bases lining up with TRBD2. Germline lookup yields CDR1 LGHNA and CDR2 YNFKEQ. V lost 4 bases, J lost 3 bases, and 13 bases stayed unmatched. The CDR3 extends over 17 amino acids. CDR3 nucleotide sequence: TGTGCCAGCAGCCTTCCCCGCAGCGGGACGGCGACAGATACGCAGTATTTT. It translates to CASSLPRSGTATDTQYF.

Notes on this clone: An end of the junction does not agree with germline; a read error may underlie this. The gene calls are TRBV18 and TRBJ2-2; D perhaps matches TRBD1 (6 bases). Germline CDR1 reads KGHSH; CDR2 reads LQKENI. The CDR3 extends over 13 amino acids. CDR3 loop: CASSGRDTGELFF. The CDR3 DNA is TGTGCCAGCTCCGGAAGGGACACCGGGGAGCTGTTCTTC.

This clone was counted between two and nine times. V usage is TRBV6-6 and J usage is TRBJ2-5, with D tentatively TRBD2 (5 bases). Germline V gene lookup returns CDR1 MNHNY and CDR2 SVGAGI (reference sequence). The CDR3 runs 11 residues. Deletions cut 6 bases from V and 5 bases from J, with 7 bases between. Written as DNA, the CDR3 is TGTGCCAGCAGCCGAGGGGAGACCCAGTACTTC. Translated: CASSRGETQYF.

This clone was counted only a few times. Compared with germline, one end of the junction differs, possibly owing to a read error. The CDR3 spells CASSLAPHSDNEQFF. CDR3 DNA: TGTGCCAGCAGCTTGGCGCCCCACTCCGACAATGAGCAGTTCTTC. The V gene is TRBV5-6, the J gene TRBJ2-1; D remains unclear. This CDR3 has 15 residues. Germline lookup yields CDR1 SGHDT and CDR2 YYEEEE. The full variable domain, rest sourced from reference TRBV5-6 and TRBJ2-1, is DAGVTQSPTHLIKTRGQQVTLRCSPKSGHDTVSWYQQALGQGPQFIFQYYEEEERQRGNFPDRFSGHQFPNYSSELNVNALLLGDSALYLCASSLAPHSDNEQFFGPGTRLTVL.

The J gene is TRBJ2-5, the V gene TRBV5-4; the match to TRBD2 covers 7 bases. This CDR3 contains 13 residues. With 3 bases clipped from V and 1 base from J, the junction kept 0 bases outside the gene matches. Germline CDR1 reads SGHNT; CDR2 reads YYREEE (reference sequence). DNA for the CDR3: TGTGCCAGCAGCTGGGGGGGCCAAGAGACCCAGTACTTC. Translation gives CASSWGGQETQYF.

The chain links TRBV9 to TRBJ2-3, with TRBD2 identical over 8 bases. The V and J ends lost 4 bases and 6 bases, in that order; junction bases with no gene match: 7. Germline CDR1 reads SGDLS; CDR2 reads YYNGEE. This CDR3 is 14 amino acids long. The CDR3 loop is CASSPGLGYDTQYF. The DNA of the CDR3 is TGTGCCAGCAGCCCGGGACTAGGATATGATACGCAGTATTTT. The full variable domain, with the rest looked up from reference TRBV9 and TRBJ2-3, is DSGVTQTPKHLITATGQRVTLRCSPRSGDLSVYWYQQSLDQGLQFLIQYYNGEERAKGNILERFSAQQFPDLHSELNLSSLELGDSALYFCASSPGLGYDTQYFGPGTRLTVL.

This sequence joins TRBV6-1 and TRBJ2-1; D is perhaps TRBD2 (6 bases). V shed 7 bases and J shed 6 bases, with 19 bases lying between them. Germline CDR1 MNHNS, CDR2 SASEGT. The CDR3 is 15 residues long. CDR3: CASNLGLWDPNEQFF. CDR3 in DNA: TGTGCCAGCAACCTGGGACTCTGGGATCCCAATGAGCAGTTCTTC.

V gene TRBV5-1 combines with J gene TRBJ2-1, with 9 bases matching TRBD2. Germline CDR1 is SGHRS and CDR2 is YFSETQ. V trimming: 4 bases; J trimming: 7 bases; junction bases outside the gene matches: 12. This CDR3 is 16 amino acids long. The DNA of the CDR3 is TGCGCCAGCAGCCCCCCGGTAGCGGGAGAGGCAAATGAGCAGTTCTTC. It is translated as CASSPPVAGEANEQFF.

The chain has TRBV5-6 and TRBJ2-7; TRBD2 might be the D (5 bases). The CDR3 covers 15 residues. CDR1 SGHDT and CDR2 YYEEEE come from the germline V gene. Trimming removed 4 bases at V and 0 bases at J, with 14 bases between. The CDR3 is CASSPATTRSYEQYF. CDR3 sequence (DNA): TGTGCCAGCAGCCCCGCGACTACTCGCTCCTACGAGCAGTACTTC.

CDR3 amino acids: CASSVSGYNEQFF. The CDR3 coding sequence is TGTGCCAGCAGTGTCAGCGGCTACAATGAGCAGTTCTTC. The J gene is TRBJ2-1, the V gene TRBV7-3; tentative D call: TRBD2 (5 bases). Germline assignment: CDR1 SGHTA and CDR2 FQGTGA. The CDR3 runs to 13 residues. The V gene lost 6 bases and the J gene lost 3 bases, with 9 bases spanning the gap.

The chain employs TRBV7-4 and TRBJ1-5, with TRBD1 matching over 7 bases. From germline, CDR1 is SGHVT and CDR2 SQSDAQ. V dropped 5 bases and J dropped 5; count of bases not matched to a gene: 9. This CDR3 has 15 residues. CDR3 loop: CASSIYRGGDQPQHF. The CDR3 bases are TGTGCCAGCAGCATATACAGGGGTGGGGATCAGCCCCAGCATTTT.

This clone was seen a few times. V usage is TRBV7-9 and J usage is TRBJ2-1, with TRBD2 matching over 12 bases. This CDR3 has 15 amino acids. The germline V gene encodes CDR1 SEHNR and CDR2 FQNEAQ (reference sequence). After removal of 4 bases from V and 7 bases from J, the junction contained 5 bases not matched to a gene. CDR3 nucleotides: TGTGCCAGCAGCTCGACTAGCGGGAGAAGGAATGAGCAGTTCTTC. It translates to CASSSTSGRRNEQFF.

In its sample, this clone is large. The V gene is TRBV5-4, the J gene TRBJ2-6; D remains ambiguous. The germline V and J ends were trimmed by 3 bases and 2 bases, with 15 bases remaining between them. The CDR3 spans 17 residues. CDR1 and CDR2 (germline): SGHNT, YYREEE (reference sequence). CDR3 sequence reads: CASSSRNSFPGANVLTF. In DNA, the CDR3 is TGTGCCAGCAGCTCCCGGAACAGTTTCCCTGGGGCCAACGTCCTGACTTTC.